The 23 T cell receptor beta chains listed next were all sequenced from one sample in a study of blood T cell repertoires in COVID-19. Sequenced by immunoSEQ multiplex PCR; TCRdb stores in-frame clones only, minus some. Of around 270,000 clones listed, around 89% were seen once; the top ten hold about 0.8%. The source material was peripheral blood. Source of these receptors: a man under 40 with acute or convalescent COVID-19.

This clone was picked up one time. Here the CDR3 DNA reads TGTGCCAGCAGCAGGGGAGTGGTCAGCGGGGAAGCGCAGTATTTT. Translation: CASSRGVVSGEAQYF. The rearrangement uses TRBV5-4 and TRBJ2-3; TRBD2 matches 7 bases. Unmatched junction bases numbered 15, after V lost 4 bases and J lost 10 bases. This CDR3 contains 15 residues. From germline, CDR1 is SGHNT and CDR2 YYREEE (reference sequence).

The chain recombines TRBV6-5 with TRBJ1-3; D is unclear. V was trimmed by 7 bases and J by 0 bases, leaving 10 bases between them. The CDR3 is 14 residues long. Germline V lookup: CDR1 MNHEY, CDR2 SVGAGI. CDR3 nucleotide sequence: TGTGCCAGCATCGACCGCGGCTCTGGAAACACCATATATTTT. Translating gives CASIDRGSGNTIYF.

The rearrangement joins TRBV6-5 to TRBJ1-2; 9 nucleotides line up with TRBD1. Germline lookup yields CDR1 MNHEY and CDR2 SVGAGI. CDR3 length: 13 amino acids. Trimming took 6 bases from V and 6 from J; bases not matched to a gene: 5. The CDR3 sequence is CASRLDRGDGYTF. As DNA, the CDR3 is TGTGCCAGCAGACTGGACAGGGGAGATGGCTACACCTTC.

This clone is a singleton in its sample. V is TRBV19 and J is TRBJ1-2, with 7 positions matching TRBD1. The V gene's germline CDR1 is LNHDA and CDR2 SQIVND (reference sequence). V lost 3 bases, J lost 0 bases, and 1 base stayed unmatched. This CDR3 is built from 14 residues. The CDR3 DNA is TGTGCCAGTAGTATGGGGACAGCTAACTATGGCTACACCTTC. This gives the protein CASSMGTANYGYTF.

The CDR3 DNA reads as TGCGCCAGCAGCTTATTAGGCGGGAGGATAACATACTACGAGCAGTACTTC. This encodes CASSLLGGRITYYEQYF. The rearrangement uses TRBV5-1 and TRBJ2-7, with 8 bases aligning to TRBD2. V lost 2 bases and J lost 3; bases outside the gene matches: 13. Looked up from germline, CDR1 is SGHRS and CDR2 is YFSETQ. This CDR3 region has 17 residues.

About this clone itself: Other nucleotide sequences in the sample specify the same CDR3. The CDR3 sequence: CASSFEGAGTEAFF. Written as DNA, the CDR3 is TGCGCCAGCAGCTTCGAGGGGGCAGGGACTGAAGCTTTCTTT. The V and J genes are TRBV5-1 and TRBJ1-1; 7 nucleotides agree with TRBD1. This CDR3 comprises 14 residues. Germline assignment: CDR1 SGHRS and CDR2 YFSETQ. Unmatched junction bases numbered 6, after V lost 2 bases and J lost 5 bases.

Points on this clone: Other DNA sequences of this sample code for an identical CDR3. The chain uses TRBV9 and TRBJ1-6, with 11 bases lining up with TRBD1. Trimming removed 3 bases from V and 10 bases from J; junction bases left unmatched: 6. The CDR3 has 15 amino acids. The germline CDR1 and CDR2 sequences are SGDLS and YYNGEE. This CDR3 is CASSEGGTGGSPLHF. The CDR3 DNA reads TGTGCCAGCAGCGAGGGAGGGACAGGGGGATCACCCCTCCACTTT.

The chain links TRBV23-1 to TRBJ2-2; unclear D gene. TRBV23-1 is annotated as an ORF whose role is uncertain. This CDR3 contains 17 residues. V shed 9 bases and J shed 7 bases, with 27 bases lying between them. The CDR3 nucleotides are TGCGCCAGGAAGATCGCGGTTTTGCCAGAACTATTCGGGGAGCTGTTTTTT. It specifies CARKIAVLPELFGELFF.

The chain is built from TRBV7-3 and TRBJ1-5, with D possibly TRBD1 on 5 matching bases. Germline-derived CDR1 and CDR2 are SGHTA and FQGTGA. The CDR3 sequence is 14 residues long. V was cut by 0 bases and J by 2 bases, with 5 bases left in between. This CDR3 reads CASSLTGGNQPQHF. DNA of the CDR3: TGTGCCAGCAGCTTAACAGGGGGCAATCAGCCCCAGCATTTT.

The gene calls are TRBV6-5 and TRBJ2-1; the D gene is possibly TRBD2 (5 bases). Germline V lookup: CDR1 MNHEY, CDR2 SVGAGI. V lost 0 bases and J 5 bases, leaving 14 bases between the germline ends. The CDR3 runs 16 residues. In nucleotides, the CDR3 is TGTGCCAGCAGTTACTCGACGAGCGGAATAAACAATGAGCAGTTCTTC. This encodes CASSYSTSGINNEQFF.

V is TRBV5-1 and J is TRBJ1-5; D is unresolved. In germline, CDR1 is SGHRS, CDR2 YFSETQ. V was trimmed by 0 bases and J by 1 base, leaving 8 bases between them. CDR3 length: 15 residues. Here the CDR3 DNA reads TGCGCCAGCAGCTTGGTTGCGGGGAGCAATCAGCCCCAGCATTTT. This sequence encodes CASSLVAGSNQPQHF.

This clone was counted between two and nine times. CDR3 in DNA: TGTGCCAGCAGCCCCGGGGGTCGGGGTTCACCCCTCCACTTT. Translation: CASSPGGRGSPLHF. The chain is built from TRBV7-3 and TRBJ1-6, with a weak D call TRBD1 (5 bases). Germline values: CDR1 SGHTA, CDR2 FQGTGA. The V gene lost 5 bases and the J gene lost 9 bases, with 14 bases spanning the gap. CDR3 length equals 14 residues.

The chain links TRBV19 to TRBJ1-6; possibly TRBD1 for D (6 bases). Germline V gene data show CDR1 as LNHDA and CDR2 as SQIVND (reference sequence). Trimming shortened V by 6 bases and J by 8 bases, and 11 bases separated the two germline ends. There are 13 residues in the CDR3. As DNA, the CDR3 is TGTGCCAGTAGGGGGACACCTGATTCACCCCTCCACTTT. As protein: CASRGTPDSPLHF.

The rearrangement uses TRBV18 and TRBJ1-4, with D possibly TRBD1 on 5 matching bases. Germline CDR1 is KGHSH and CDR2 is LQKENI. This CDR3 contains 15 residues. V gave up 5 bases and J gave up 0 bases, with 10 bases separating them. In DNA, the CDR3 is TGTGCCAGCTCAACCGACAGCGCAACTAATGAAAAACTGTTTTTT. It encodes CASSTDSATNEKLFF.

V and J are TRBV28 and TRBJ2-1; no clear D gene. The V end lost 2 bases, the J end lost 0 bases, and 5 bases lay between the germline ends. This CDR3 comprises 14 residues. The V gene's germline CDR1 is MDHEN and CDR2 SYDVKM. The CDR3 region is CASSLLNSYNEQFF. The DNA of the CDR3 is TGTGCCAGCAGTTTACTAAACTCCTACAATGAGCAGTTCTTC.

The J gene is TRBJ2-1, the V gene TRBV28; 8 positions match TRBD1. This CDR3 contains 14 residues. The V and J ends lost 2 bases and 6 bases, in that order; junction bases with no gene match: 3. Germline V gene lookup returns CDR1 MDHEN and CDR2 SYDVKM. CDR3 coding DNA: TGTGCCAGCAGTTTAGTGACAGGGGTCAATGAGCAGTTCTTC. Translating it yields CASSLVTGVNEQFF.

V is TRBV6-5 and J is TRBJ2-7; 8 nucleotides align to TRBD1. The CDR3 has 14 amino acids. The J segment lost 4 bases and the V segment lost 7 bases, leaving 9 bases of the junction unmatched. Germline CDR1 and CDR2: MNHEY and SVGAGI. For the CDR3, the DNA is TGTGCCAGCATGTATGGGACAGGTGGGTACGAGCAGTACTTC. This encodes CASMYGTGGYEQYF.

The chain combines TRBV29-1 with TRBJ2-1, with 9 bases aligning to TRBD2. The V gene's germline CDR1 is SQVTM and CDR2 ANQGSEA. The CDR3 is 14 amino acids. J gave up 7 bases and V 4 bases, and 8 bases lay outside the gene matches. The CDR3 is CSVVVLAGRNEQFF. The DNA for the CDR3 is TGCAGCGTTGTGGTCCTAGCGGGGAGGAATGAGCAGTTCTTC.

This sequence joins TRBV5-4 and TRBJ2-2; D is possibly TRBD1 (6 bases). The length of the CDR3 is 13 residues. Germline values: CDR1 SGHNT, CDR2 YYREEE (reference sequence). V was trimmed by 2 bases and J by 5 bases, leaving 7 bases between them. Written as DNA, the CDR3 is TGTGCCAGCAGCTTAGACAGGACCGGGGAGCTGTTTTTT. Translation gives CASSLDRTGELFF.

The chain recombines TRBV7-9 with TRBJ1-5; the D is unclear. This CDR3 is built from 13 residues. Trimming took 4 bases from V and 7 from J, leaving 11 bases between them. CDR1 is SEHNR and CDR2 is FQNEAQ in the germline V gene (reference sequence). CDR3 region: CASSSFGGQPQHF. In nucleotides, the CDR3 is TGTGCCAGCAGCTCGTTCGGAGGACAGCCCCAGCATTTT.

J is TRBJ1-5 and V is TRBV11-2; 12 bases agree with TRBD1. Germline-derived CDR1 and CDR2 are SGHAT and FQNNGV. The CDR3 spans 15 residues. J gave up 7 bases and V 3 bases, and 4 bases lay outside the gene matches. The CDR3 region has the DNA TGTGCCAGCAGCTTTGGGACAGGGGGCTACCAGCCCCAGCATTTT. This codes for CASSFGTGGYQPQHF.

This chain uses TRBV10-1 with TRBJ2-7; 10 bases align to TRBD1. Germline V CDR1 and CDR2: WNHNN, SYGVQD (reference sequence). This CDR3 region has 14 residues. With V trimmed by 11 bases and J by 4 bases, 11 bases remained unmatched. The CDR3 is CAWDRDRGLYEQYF. Written as DNA, the CDR3 is TGCGCCTGGGACCGGGACAGGGGATTATACGAGCAGTACTTC.

This clone was seen just once. The chain joins TRBV3-1 (or the pseudogene TRBV3-2) to TRBJ1-2; TRBD1 agrees at 10 bases. The germline V gene has CDR1 LGHDT and CDR2 YNNKEL (reference sequence). CDR3 size: 16 residues. Trimming took 2 bases from V and 8 from J; bases not matched to a gene: 11. CDR3 coding DNA: TGTGCCAGCAGCCAAAGATCGGGACAGGGGACTCGGGGCTACACCTTC. Translated, it gives CASSQRSGQGTRGYTF.